This TCR beta chain was sequenced in a study of CD8 T cells in ankylosing spondylitis. Study observations and caveats: For ankylosing spondylitis blood, a TCR beta motif of about 8 highly homologous variants appeared characteristic.

CDR1 and CDR2 from the germline V gene are GTSNPN and SVGIG (reference sequence). The length of the CDR3 is 14 residues. V was clipped by 3 bases and J by 2 bases, with 11 bases between them. In regard to this clonotype: What it binds is unknown.

TCRdb ran MiXCR on the 5' RACE reads and lists one entry per CDR3 protein. The table shows approximately 550,000 distinct CDR3 sequences, with about 12% occurring only once. The source is a male donor with ankylosing spondylitis. Source material: blood, either unsorted or a sorted T cell fraction (not recorded which). The rearrangement uses TRBV30 and TRBJ2-1, with a possible D match to TRBD1 (6 bases). CDR3 in amino acids: CAWRPKGAYNEQFF. The CDR3 DNA follows: TGTGCCTGGAGGCCCAAGGGGGCCTACAATGAGCAGTTCTTC.